Listed below are T cell receptor beta chains from one sample, sequenced in a study of OX40 agonist ivuxolimab in advanced cancers. Repertoires were generated with immunoSEQ multiplex PCR, while TCRdb's copy carries only in-frame clones and drops some. Of some 100,000 clones in the sample, around 89% were seen once. Sequencing used CD4+ or CD8+ T cells sorted from blood, obtained in a trial of the OX40 agonist ivuxolimab. The receptors shown here come from an adult with an advanced solid tumor such as melanoma, head and neck, liver or kidney cancer. Both conserved end residues are trimmed from each CDR3.

j_call: TRBJ2-3
cdr3_length: 13
v_call: TRBV4-1
cdr3_aa: ASSQEGRPMDTQY

j_call: TRBJ1-1
cdr3_length: 12
v_call: TRBV5-1
cdr3_aa: ASREVRGYTEAF

j_call: TRBJ1-2
cdr3_length: 11
v_call: TRBV19
cdr3_aa: ASSPRDSYGYT

j_call: TRBJ1-2
cdr3_length: 13
v_call: TRBV9
cdr3_aa: ASSAQGQGNYGYT

j_call: TRBJ2-2
cdr3_length: 13
v_call: TRBV10-1
cdr3_aa: ASSGLAANTGELF

j_call: TRBJ1-6
cdr3_length: 13
v_call: TRBV14
cdr3_aa: ASSPSGGTGGPLH

j_call: TRBJ1-4
cdr3_length: 11
v_call: TRBV7-9
cdr3_aa: ASSYDLGEKLF

j_call: TRBJ2-2
cdr3_length: 15
v_call: TRBV19
cdr3_aa: ASSIVASGGFTGELF

j_call: TRBJ2-1
cdr3_length: 11
v_call: TRBV5-6
cdr3_aa: ASTSPPENEQF

j_call: TRBJ2-5
cdr3_length: 11
v_call: TRBV2
cdr3_aa: ASNRQAQETQY

j_call: TRBJ2-3
cdr3_length: 14
v_call: TRBV19
cdr3_aa: ASSSTGQRWADTQY

j_call: TRBJ1-4
cdr3_length: 13
v_call: TRBV2
cdr3_aa: ASKTGSSTNEKLF

j_call: TRBJ2-2
cdr3_length: 14
v_call: TRBV5-4
cdr3_aa: ASSPRQGVNTGELF

j_call: TRBJ1-2
cdr3_length: 11
v_call: TRBV30
cdr3_aa: AWSRGTQYGYT

j_call: TRBJ1-2
cdr3_length: 13
v_call: TRBV15
cdr3_aa: ATSRGSQAGRGYT

j_call: TRBJ2-5
cdr3_length: 14
v_call: TRBV4-2
cdr3_aa: ASSQGGRGPQETQY

j_call: TRBJ2-1
cdr3_length: 13
v_call: TRBV7-6
cdr3_aa: ASSLGGQVHNEQF

j_call: TRBJ1-2
cdr3_length: 12
v_call: TRBV6-1
cdr3_aa: ASSEADSYYGYT

j_call: TRBJ2-2
cdr3_length: 14
v_call: TRBV10-3
cdr3_aa: AISEGTGDGTGELF

j_call: TRBJ2-2
cdr3_length: 14
v_call: TRBV4-1
cdr3_aa: ASSQDSTRLTGELF

j_call: TRBJ2-7
cdr3_length: 14
v_call: TRBV27
cdr3_aa: ASSLSQQFGSYEQY

j_call: TRBJ1-1
cdr3_length: 14
v_call: TRBV29-1
cdr3_aa: SVVSSRGGLNTEAF

j_call: TRBJ2-5
cdr3_length: 13
v_call: TRBV4-2
cdr3_aa: ASSQEGSGQETQY

j_call: TRBJ2-7
cdr3_length: 13
v_call: TRBV27
cdr3_aa: ATSRAGAGFYEQY

j_call: TRBJ2-5
cdr3_length: 12
v_call: TRBV27
cdr3_aa: ASSSYRDQETQY

j_call: TRBJ2-5
cdr3_length: 13
v_call: TRBV19
cdr3_aa: ASSISQGVGETQY

j_call: TRBJ1-3
cdr3_length: 13
v_call: TRBV5-1
cdr3_aa: ASSRTGDLGNTIY

j_call: TRBJ2-7
cdr3_length: 11
v_call: TRBV30
cdr3_aa: AWSRMTVSEQY

j_call: TRBJ1-2
cdr3_length: 15
v_call: TRBV14
cdr3_aa: ASSPRGIRESFYGYT

j_call: TRBJ2-7
cdr3_length: 11
v_call: TRBV30
cdr3_aa: AWRKAGSYEQY

j_call: TRBJ2-3
cdr3_length: 12
v_call: TRBV18
cdr3_aa: ASSTGTSTDTQY

j_call: TRBJ1-3
cdr3_length: 13
v_call: TRBV19
cdr3_aa: ASSMLGPSGNTIY

j_call: TRBJ1-1
cdr3_length: 13
v_call: TRBV5-1
cdr3_aa: ASSPRGDGFAEAF

j_call: TRBJ2-1
cdr3_length: 13
v_call: TRBV27
cdr3_aa: ASSPRALSYNEQF

j_call: TRBJ1-1
cdr3_length: 11
v_call: TRBV14
cdr3_aa: ASSFTGRSEAF

j_call: TRBJ2-7
cdr3_length: 11
v_call: TRBV5-4
cdr3_aa: ASSLPGIYEQY

j_call: TRBJ1-1
cdr3_length: 10
v_call: TRBV29-1
cdr3_aa: SAAMGNTEAF

j_call: TRBJ2-6
cdr3_length: 15
v_call: TRBV29-1
cdr3_aa: SASSAEVTSGANVLT

j_call: TRBJ1-6
cdr3_length: 12
v_call: TRBV19
cdr3_aa: ASSLMDSNSPLH

j_call: TRBJ1-1
cdr3_length: 11
v_call: TRBV6-1
cdr3_aa: ASSSHLRAEAF

j_call: TRBJ2-7
cdr3_length: 9
v_call: TRBV19
cdr3_aa: ASNGRGEQY

j_call: TRBJ2-7
cdr3_length: 15
v_call: TRBV19
cdr3_aa: ASSPQGPTSGGQARY

j_call: TRBJ1-5
cdr3_length: 18
v_call: TRBV4-2
cdr3_aa: ASSQGGGFWAQFGDQPQH

j_call: TRBJ1-1
cdr3_length: 12
v_call: TRBV29-1
cdr3_aa: SVRDRGMGTEAF

j_call: TRBJ2-1
cdr3_length: 11
v_call: TRBV29-1
cdr3_aa: SVENVVGAEQF

j_call: TRBJ2-5
cdr3_length: 14
v_call: TRBV5-4
cdr3_aa: ASSLSLAGGQETQY

j_call: TRBJ1-1
cdr3_length: 10
v_call: TRBV5-1
cdr3_aa: ASSFRNTEAF

j_call: TRBJ1-4
cdr3_length: 13
v_call: TRBV4-2
cdr3_aa: ASSQEEGRREKLF

j_call: TRBJ2-6
cdr3_length: 13
v_call: TRBV6-1
cdr3_aa: ASSKGEAGANVLT

j_call: TRBJ2-7
cdr3_length: 12
v_call: TRBV6-5
cdr3_aa: ASSYGAASFEQY

j_call: TRBJ1-6
cdr3_length: 13
v_call: TRBV5-1
cdr3_aa: ASSLEGREQSPLH

j_call: TRBJ1-2
cdr3_length: 11
v_call: TRBV30
cdr3_aa: AWSPQGSYGYT

j_call: TRBJ1-1
cdr3_length: 10
v_call: TRBV28
cdr3_aa: ASTGGITEAF

j_call: TRBJ2-7
cdr3_length: 11
v_call: TRBV25-1
cdr3_aa: ASSGTGPYEQY

j_call: TRBJ2-4
cdr3_length: 14
v_call: TRBV5-1
cdr3_aa: ASSPAPTDSKNIQY

j_call: TRBJ1-6
cdr3_length: 13
v_call: TRBV9
cdr3_aa: ASSVEGGLNSPLH

j_call: TRBJ1-2
cdr3_length: 12
v_call: TRBV5-4
cdr3_aa: ASSLGGQSYGYT